This T cell receptor (beta chain) was identified in a study of technical replicates of blood from a few donors. Some clones are missing from TCRdb's copy, which holds only in-frame ones; the method was immunoSEQ multiplex PCR. Of tens of thousands of clones in the sample, 96% were seen once. The sequencing input was T cells isolated from PBMCs. This receptor was obtained from a human donor in good health.

In nucleotides, the CDR3 is TGTGCCACCCGGGACAGTTTCTACGAGCAGTACTTC. Translated: CATRDSFYEQYF. This chain uses TRBV6-1 with TRBJ2-7, with 7 bases aligning to TRBD1. Looked up from germline, CDR1 is MNHNS and CDR2 is SASEGT. V lost 10 bases and J lost 3; bases outside the gene matches: 6. This CDR3 has 12 amino acids.